Shown below are 18 T cell receptor beta chains from a single sample sequenced in a study of cytomegalovirus exposure and HLA in healthy donors. The PCR contained 60 Vbeta and 13 Jbeta primers. Data came from immunoSEQ multiplex PCR; TCRdb stores just in-frame clones and leaves some out. The table records about 140,000 clones, 76% of them present only once. The material sequenced was PBMCs. These receptors all stem from a man younger than 30 in good health and CMV-seronegative.

CDR3 amino acids: CACSRRGPPETQYF. The CDR3 DNA follows: TGTGCCTGTTCTCGTAGGGGGCCCCCAGAGACCCAGTACTTC. This chain links TRBV6-6 with TRBJ2-5, with 7 bases aligning to TRBD1. CDR1 and CDR2 from the germline V gene are MNHNY and SVGAGI (reference sequence). The CDR3 runs to 14 residues. With V trimmed by 11 bases and J by 4 bases, 13 bases remained unmatched.

The chain uses TRBV6-1 and TRBJ1-2, with unresolved D. This CDR3 has 12 residues. Trimming shortened V by 8 bases and J by 6 bases, and 13 bases separated the two germline ends. Germline V CDR1 and CDR2: MNHNS, SASEGT. The CDR3 nucleotides are TGTGCCAGCGAGTCGTTCGGGGATGGCTACACCTTC. It specifies CASESFGDGYTF.

This rearrangement joins TRBV6-1 to TRBJ1-2; 8 bases agree with TRBD1. Germline V gene lookup returns CDR1 MNHNS and CDR2 SASEGT. The length of the CDR3 is 14 residues. Trimming took 4 bases from V and 8 from J; bases not matched to a gene: 9. CDR3 bases: TGTGCCAGCAGTGTTCCGGACAGGGCAGTAGGCTACACCTTC. Its translation is CASSVPDRAVGYTF.

V and J are TRBV27 and TRBJ2-7; 7 nucleotides line up with TRBD1. The CDR3 extends over 13 amino acids. V dropped 2 bases and J dropped 7; count of bases not matched to a gene: 5. Germline loops: CDR1 MNHEY, CDR2 SMNVEV (reference sequence). This chain's CDR3 is CASSLTTGWEQYF. The CDR3 DNA follows: TGTGCCAGCAGTTTAACGACAGGGTGGGAGCAGTACTTC.

The chain joins TRBV6-6 to TRBJ2-3; TRBD2 matches at 8 bases. After removal of 5 bases from V and 5 bases from J, the junction contained 3 bases not matched to a gene. CDR3 length: 13 residues. CDR1 is MNHNY and CDR2 is SVGAGI in the germline V gene (reference sequence). CDR3 sequence reads: CASSSGSLDTQYF. Written as DNA, the CDR3 is TGTGCCAGCAGTAGCGGGAGCCTAGATACGCAGTATTTT.

The chain carries TRBV7-9 and TRBJ1-1, with a possible D match to TRBD1 (5 bases). This CDR3 is 16 amino acids long. V was pared by 7 bases and J by 1 base, with 19 bases between. Germline CDR1 and CDR2: SEHNR and FQNEAQ (reference sequence). The CDR3 reads CASTPLEYRSNTEAFF. The CDR3 DNA follows: TGTGCCAGCACCCCCTTGGAATACAGGTCGAACACTGAAGCTTTCTTT. Looking up the rest from reference TRBV7-9 and TRBJ1-1 gives the full variable domain: DTGVSQNPRHKITKRGQNVTFRCDPISEHNRLYWYRQTLGQGPEFLTYFQNEAQLEKSRLLSDRFSAERPKGSFSTLEIQRTEQGDSAMYLCASTPLEYRSNTEAFFGQGTRLTVV.

The CDR3 nucleotides are TGTGCCAGCAACAGGTGGAACTCTGGGGCCAACGTCCTGACTTTC. It encodes CASNRWNSGANVLTF. The V call is TRBV6-6, the J call TRBJ2-6; maybe TRBD1 (5 bases). Trimming removed 7 bases at V and 0 bases at J, with 10 bases between. Per the germline V gene, CDR1 is MNHNY and CDR2 is SVGAGI (reference sequence). This CDR3 comprises 15 residues.

This rearrangement joins TRBV6-1 to TRBJ1-2; 9 bases are shared with TRBD1. Trimming at V came to 7 bases and at J to 6 bases, leaving 6 bases not matched to a gene. In germline, CDR1 is MNHNS, CDR2 SASEGT. The CDR3 is 13 residues long. DNA for the CDR3: TGTGCCAGCACCCACAGGGGGCCTGATGGCTACACCTTC. Encoded protein: CASTHRGPDGYTF.

The chain joins TRBV7-6 to TRBJ2-7; possible D gene TRBD1, 5 bases. Germline V gene data show CDR1 as SGHVS and CDR2 as FNYEAQ. V was clipped by 1 base and J by 4 bases, with 17 bases between them. This CDR3 has 16 residues. This chain's CDR3 is CASSLGQRQRIYEQYF. CDR3 nucleotides: TGTGCCAGCAGCTTAGGTCAGAGACAGAGAATATACGAGCAGTACTTC.

The rearrangement uses TRBV7-9 and TRBJ1-5; TRBD1 matches 7 bases. From germline, CDR1 is SEHNR and CDR2 FQNEAQ (reference sequence). The CDR3 runs to 17 residues. After removal of 5 bases from V and 4 bases from J, the junction contained 14 bases not matched to a gene. CDR3 in DNA: TGTGCCAGCAGCCATTCAGTTACAGGGGCTACGAATCAGCCCCAGCATTTT. Its translation: CASSHSVTGATNQPQHF.

This clone was seen a few times. This chain uses TRBV7-2 with TRBJ1-5; no definite D call. The CDR3 is 14 residues long. V was pared by 2 bases and J by 2 bases, with 7 bases between. Looked up from germline, CDR1 is SGHTA and CDR2 is FQGNSA. The CDR3 loop is CASSLRRGNQPQHF. In DNA, the CDR3 is TGTGCCAGCAGCTTACGGAGGGGCAATCAGCCCCAGCATTTT.

The genes are TRBV7-3 and TRBJ2-1; 14 bases map to TRBD2. V was pared by 4 bases and J by 3 bases, with 17 bases of the junction left unmatched. Germline CDR1 SGHTA, CDR2 FQGTGA. The CDR3 sequence is 21 residues long. The CDR3 sequence is CASSSLLGTSGRPIIYNEQFF. The CDR3 DNA is TGTGCCAGCAGCTCCCTCTTGGGGACTAGCGGGAGACCTATAATCTACAATGAGCAGTTCTTC. The full variable domain, with the rest looked up from reference TRBV7-3 and TRBJ2-1, is GAGVSQTPSNKVTEKGKYVELRCDPISGHTALYWYRQSLGQGPEFLIYFQGTGAADDSGLPNDRFFAVRPEGSVSTLKIQRTERGDSAVYLCASSSLLGTSGRPIIYNEQFFGPGTRLTVL.

The chain employs TRBV19 and TRBJ2-2; possibly TRBD2 for D (6 bases). CDR1 and CDR2 (germline): LNHDA, SQIVND (reference sequence). The CDR3 is made up of 15 amino acids. Trimming removed 7 bases from V and 1 base from J, with 13 bases in between. CDR3 in amino acids: CASNVAVLNTGELFF. In DNA, the CDR3 is TGTGCCAGTAATGTAGCGGTACTGAACACCGGGGAGCTGTTTTTT.

V usage is TRBV21-1 and J usage is TRBJ1-2; the D segment call TRBD1 is taken from the table without a DNA check. TRBV21-1 is a pseudogene segment. CDR3 size: 16 residues. In nucleotides, the CDR3 is TGTGCCAGCAGCAAAGCGCTTCGAGGGACAGGGGATGGCTACACCTTC. Translated: CASSKALRGTGDGYTF.

This clone was seen only once. The chain carries TRBV25-1 and TRBJ2-1, with D possibly matching TRBD1 (6 bases). The CDR3 has 17 amino acids. Germline assignment: CDR1 MGHDK and CDR2 SYGVNS. Between the trimmed V and J ends, which lost 4 bases and 4 bases, there was a span of 20 bases. This CDR3 is CASSGAIGGDRYNEQFF. The CDR3 DNA sequence: TGTGCCAGCAGTGGGGCCATTGGGGGCGACCGTTACAATGAGCAGTTCTTC.

This rearrangement joins TRBV19 to TRBJ1-1; possibly TRBD1 for D (6 bases). The CDR3 consists of 13 residues. Germline-derived CDR1 and CDR2 are LNHDA and SQIVND (reference sequence). V dropped 6 bases and J dropped 4 bases, with 12 bases sitting between them. CDR3 protein: CASRNREITEAFF. The CDR3 nucleotides are TGTGCCAGTAGAAACAGGGAGATCACTGAAGCTTTCTTT.

The rearrangement joins TRBV28 to TRBJ2-3; maybe TRBD1 (7 bases). The CDR3 is 14 amino acids. V shed 4 bases and J shed 8 bases, with 16 bases lying between them. CDR1 and CDR2 from the germline V gene are MDHEN and SYDVKM. Here the CDR3 reads CASSSTGREITQYF. CDR3 nucleotide sequence: TGTGCCAGCAGTTCGACAGGGCGGGAAATTACGCAGTATTTT.

This clone was observed a handful of times. The gene calls are TRBV9 and TRBJ2-1, with TRBD2 matching over 7 bases. CDR3 length: 13 amino acids. Losses at the gene ends were 0 bases for V and 14 bases for J; bases not matched to a gene: 8. CDR1 is SGDLS and CDR2 is YYNGEE in the germline V gene. The chain's CDR3 is CASSVDGGRGEFF. The CDR3 DNA is TGTGCCAGCAGCGTAGACGGTGGCCGGGGGGAGTTCTTC.